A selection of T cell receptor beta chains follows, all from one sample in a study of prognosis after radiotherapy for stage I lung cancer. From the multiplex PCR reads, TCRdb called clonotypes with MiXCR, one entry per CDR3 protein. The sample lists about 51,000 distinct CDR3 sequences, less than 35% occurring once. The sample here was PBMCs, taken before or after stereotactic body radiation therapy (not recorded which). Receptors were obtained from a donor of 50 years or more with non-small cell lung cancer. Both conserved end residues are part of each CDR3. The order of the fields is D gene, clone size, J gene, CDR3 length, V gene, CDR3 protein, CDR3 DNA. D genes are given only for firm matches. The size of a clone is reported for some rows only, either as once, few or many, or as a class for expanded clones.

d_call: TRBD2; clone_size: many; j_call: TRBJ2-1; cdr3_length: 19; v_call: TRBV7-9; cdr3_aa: CASRQRGGSGTASSNEQFF; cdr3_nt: TGTGCCAGCCGACAAAGGGGAGGTAGCGGGACTGCTTCTTCCAATGAGCAGTTCTTC
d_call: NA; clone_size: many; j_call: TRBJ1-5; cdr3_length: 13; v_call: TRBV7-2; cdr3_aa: CASSVDLNQPQHF; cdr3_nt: TGTGCCAGCAGCGTAGACCTCAATCAGCCCCAGCATTTT
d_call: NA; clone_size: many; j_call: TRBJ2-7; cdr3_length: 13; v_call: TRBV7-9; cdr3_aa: CASSLRNPYEQYF; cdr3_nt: TGTGCCAGCAGCTTAAGGAACCCCTACGAGCAGTACTTC
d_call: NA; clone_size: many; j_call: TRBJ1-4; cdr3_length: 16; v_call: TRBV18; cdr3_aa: CASSPSDRPRGEKLFF; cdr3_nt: TGTGCCAGCTCACCATCGGATCGGCCGAGGGGGGAAAAACTGTTTTTT
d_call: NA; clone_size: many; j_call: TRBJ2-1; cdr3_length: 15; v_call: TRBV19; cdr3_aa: CASSPRLIVGNEQFF; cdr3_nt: TGTGCCAGTAGTCCCCGACTTATAGTTGGTAATGAGCAGTTCTTC
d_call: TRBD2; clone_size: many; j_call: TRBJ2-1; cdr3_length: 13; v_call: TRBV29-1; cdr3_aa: CSVGLAGGYEQFF; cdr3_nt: TGCAGCGTTGGACTAGCGGGAGGGTATGAGCAGTTCTTC
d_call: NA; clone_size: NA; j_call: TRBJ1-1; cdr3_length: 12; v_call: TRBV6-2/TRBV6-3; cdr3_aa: CASSYRLAEALF; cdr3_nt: TGTGCCAGCAGTTATAGGCTAGCTGAAGCTTTATTT
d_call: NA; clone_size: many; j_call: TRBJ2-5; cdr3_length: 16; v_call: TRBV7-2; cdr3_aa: CASSFDKKDLQETQYF; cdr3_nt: TGTGCCAGCAGCTTCGACAAAAAGGACCTACAAGAGACCCAGTACTTC
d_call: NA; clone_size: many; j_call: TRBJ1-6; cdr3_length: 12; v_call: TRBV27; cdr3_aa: CASSLSNSPLHF; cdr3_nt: TGTGCCAGCAGTTTGTCCAATTCACCCCTCCACTTT
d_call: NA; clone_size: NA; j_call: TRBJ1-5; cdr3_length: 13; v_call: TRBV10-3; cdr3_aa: CAISRQNNQPQHF; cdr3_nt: TGTGCCATCAGTCGACAGAATAATCAGCCCCAGCATTTT
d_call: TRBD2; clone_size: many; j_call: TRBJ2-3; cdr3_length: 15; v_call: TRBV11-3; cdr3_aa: CASSPGLAGADTQYF; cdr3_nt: TGTGCCAGCAGCCCGGGACTAGCGGGGGCAGATACGCAGTATTTT
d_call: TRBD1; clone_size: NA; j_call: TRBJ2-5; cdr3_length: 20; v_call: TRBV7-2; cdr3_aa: CASILRPPAQTTGWGNTQYF; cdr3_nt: TGTGCCAGCATCTTAAGACCACCCGCCCAGACGACAGGGTGGGGGAATACCCAGTACTTC
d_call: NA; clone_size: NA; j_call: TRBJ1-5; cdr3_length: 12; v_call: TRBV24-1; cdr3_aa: CATSDPPGPQHF; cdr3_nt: TGTGCCACCAGTGATCCTCCGGGGCCCCAGCATTTT
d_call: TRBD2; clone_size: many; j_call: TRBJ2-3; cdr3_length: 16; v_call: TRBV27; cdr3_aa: CASSPLSSTSPSTQYF; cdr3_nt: TGTGCCAGCAGTCCTCTGAGTTCGACTAGCCCCTCTACGCAGTATTTT
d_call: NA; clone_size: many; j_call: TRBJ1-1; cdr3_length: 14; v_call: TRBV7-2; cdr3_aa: CASSFMFMNTEAFF; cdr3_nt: TGTGCCAGCAGCTTCATGTTCATGAACACTGAAGCTTTCTTT
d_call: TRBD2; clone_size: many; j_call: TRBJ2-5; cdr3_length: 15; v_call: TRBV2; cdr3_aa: CASSEGGRGGETQYF; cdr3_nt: TGTGCCAGCAGTGAAGGGGGTCGGGGGGGAGAGACCCAGTACTTC
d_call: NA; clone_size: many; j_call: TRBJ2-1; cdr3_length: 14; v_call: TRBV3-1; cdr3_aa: CASSSLASYNEQFF; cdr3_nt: TGTGCCAGCAGCTCGCTAGCGTCCTACAATGAGCAGTTCTTC
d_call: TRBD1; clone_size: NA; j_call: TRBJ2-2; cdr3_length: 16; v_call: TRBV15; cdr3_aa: CATSTRTGWNTGDLFF; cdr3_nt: TGTGCCACCAGCACTAGGACAGGGTGGAACACCGGTGATCTGTTTTTT
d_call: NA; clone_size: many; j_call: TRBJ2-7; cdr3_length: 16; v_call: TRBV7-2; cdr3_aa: CASSLGGSQPSYEQYF; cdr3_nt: TGTGCCAGCAGCTTAGGAGGCAGTCAACCTTCCTACGAGCAGTACTTC
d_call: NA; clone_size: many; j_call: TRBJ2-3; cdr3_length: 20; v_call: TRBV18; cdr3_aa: CASSPGQGLAGTSGADTQYF; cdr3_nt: TGTGCCAGCTCACCGGGACAGGGGCTAGCGGGGACCTCCGGCGCAGATACGCAGTATTTT
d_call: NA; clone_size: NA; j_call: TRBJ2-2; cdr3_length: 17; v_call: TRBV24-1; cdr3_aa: CATSGTTGTSNTGELFF; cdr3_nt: TGTGCCACCAGTGGAACAACCGGGACGTCGAACACCGGGGAGCTGTTTTTT
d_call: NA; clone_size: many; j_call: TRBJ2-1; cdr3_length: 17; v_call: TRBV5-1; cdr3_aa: CASSLGLRLRGRNEQFF; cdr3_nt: TGCGCCAGCAGCTTGGGGCTCCGTCTTAGGGGCCGCAATGAGCAGTTCTTC
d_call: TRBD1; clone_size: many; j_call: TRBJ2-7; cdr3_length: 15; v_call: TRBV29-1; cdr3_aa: CSVVGQGAISYEQYF; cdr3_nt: TGCAGCGTCGTGGGACAGGGGGCTATTTCCTACGAGCAGTACTTC
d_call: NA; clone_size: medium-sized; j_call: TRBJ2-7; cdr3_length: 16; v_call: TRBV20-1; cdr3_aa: CSASSPWAEDPYEQYF; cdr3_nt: TGCAGTGCTAGTTCCCCCTGGGCAGAAGACCCCTACGAGCAGTACTTC
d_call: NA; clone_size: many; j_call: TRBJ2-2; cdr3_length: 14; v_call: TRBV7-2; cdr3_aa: CASSFAGASPELFF; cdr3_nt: TGTGCCAGCAGCTTCGCAGGGGCGTCCCCCGAGCTGTTTTTT
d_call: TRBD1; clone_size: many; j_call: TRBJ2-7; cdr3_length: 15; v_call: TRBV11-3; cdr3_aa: CASGRFLGQGAEQYF; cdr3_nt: TGTGCCAGCGGACGGTTCTTGGGACAGGGGGCCGAGCAGTACTTC
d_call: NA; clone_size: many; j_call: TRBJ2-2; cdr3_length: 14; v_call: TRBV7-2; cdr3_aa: CASSRSRGPGELFF; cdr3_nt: TGTGCCAGCAGTCGTTCGCGGGGGCCCGGGGAGCTGTTTTTT
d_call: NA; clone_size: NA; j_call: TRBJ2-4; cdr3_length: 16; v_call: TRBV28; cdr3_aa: CASTKSSAGAKNIQYF; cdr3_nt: TGTGCCAGCACCAAATCTAGCGCGGGAGCCAAAAACATTCAGTACTTC